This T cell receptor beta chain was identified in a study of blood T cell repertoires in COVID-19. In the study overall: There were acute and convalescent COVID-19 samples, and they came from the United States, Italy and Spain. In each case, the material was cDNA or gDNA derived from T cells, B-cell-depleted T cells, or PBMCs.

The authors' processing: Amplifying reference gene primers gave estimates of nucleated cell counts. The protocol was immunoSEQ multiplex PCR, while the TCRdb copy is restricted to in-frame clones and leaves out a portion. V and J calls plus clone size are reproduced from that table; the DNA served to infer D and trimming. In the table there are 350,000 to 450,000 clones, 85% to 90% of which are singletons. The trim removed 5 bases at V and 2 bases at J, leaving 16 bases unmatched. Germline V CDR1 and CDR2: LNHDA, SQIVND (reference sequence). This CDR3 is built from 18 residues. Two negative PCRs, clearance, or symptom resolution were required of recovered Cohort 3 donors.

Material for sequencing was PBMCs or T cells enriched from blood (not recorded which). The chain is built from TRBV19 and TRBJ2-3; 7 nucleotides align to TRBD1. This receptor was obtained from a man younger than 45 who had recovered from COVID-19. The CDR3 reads CASSPGTATTYYTDTQYF. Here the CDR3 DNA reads TGTGCCAGTAGTCCCGGGACAGCCACGACTTACTACACAGATACGCAGTATTTT.